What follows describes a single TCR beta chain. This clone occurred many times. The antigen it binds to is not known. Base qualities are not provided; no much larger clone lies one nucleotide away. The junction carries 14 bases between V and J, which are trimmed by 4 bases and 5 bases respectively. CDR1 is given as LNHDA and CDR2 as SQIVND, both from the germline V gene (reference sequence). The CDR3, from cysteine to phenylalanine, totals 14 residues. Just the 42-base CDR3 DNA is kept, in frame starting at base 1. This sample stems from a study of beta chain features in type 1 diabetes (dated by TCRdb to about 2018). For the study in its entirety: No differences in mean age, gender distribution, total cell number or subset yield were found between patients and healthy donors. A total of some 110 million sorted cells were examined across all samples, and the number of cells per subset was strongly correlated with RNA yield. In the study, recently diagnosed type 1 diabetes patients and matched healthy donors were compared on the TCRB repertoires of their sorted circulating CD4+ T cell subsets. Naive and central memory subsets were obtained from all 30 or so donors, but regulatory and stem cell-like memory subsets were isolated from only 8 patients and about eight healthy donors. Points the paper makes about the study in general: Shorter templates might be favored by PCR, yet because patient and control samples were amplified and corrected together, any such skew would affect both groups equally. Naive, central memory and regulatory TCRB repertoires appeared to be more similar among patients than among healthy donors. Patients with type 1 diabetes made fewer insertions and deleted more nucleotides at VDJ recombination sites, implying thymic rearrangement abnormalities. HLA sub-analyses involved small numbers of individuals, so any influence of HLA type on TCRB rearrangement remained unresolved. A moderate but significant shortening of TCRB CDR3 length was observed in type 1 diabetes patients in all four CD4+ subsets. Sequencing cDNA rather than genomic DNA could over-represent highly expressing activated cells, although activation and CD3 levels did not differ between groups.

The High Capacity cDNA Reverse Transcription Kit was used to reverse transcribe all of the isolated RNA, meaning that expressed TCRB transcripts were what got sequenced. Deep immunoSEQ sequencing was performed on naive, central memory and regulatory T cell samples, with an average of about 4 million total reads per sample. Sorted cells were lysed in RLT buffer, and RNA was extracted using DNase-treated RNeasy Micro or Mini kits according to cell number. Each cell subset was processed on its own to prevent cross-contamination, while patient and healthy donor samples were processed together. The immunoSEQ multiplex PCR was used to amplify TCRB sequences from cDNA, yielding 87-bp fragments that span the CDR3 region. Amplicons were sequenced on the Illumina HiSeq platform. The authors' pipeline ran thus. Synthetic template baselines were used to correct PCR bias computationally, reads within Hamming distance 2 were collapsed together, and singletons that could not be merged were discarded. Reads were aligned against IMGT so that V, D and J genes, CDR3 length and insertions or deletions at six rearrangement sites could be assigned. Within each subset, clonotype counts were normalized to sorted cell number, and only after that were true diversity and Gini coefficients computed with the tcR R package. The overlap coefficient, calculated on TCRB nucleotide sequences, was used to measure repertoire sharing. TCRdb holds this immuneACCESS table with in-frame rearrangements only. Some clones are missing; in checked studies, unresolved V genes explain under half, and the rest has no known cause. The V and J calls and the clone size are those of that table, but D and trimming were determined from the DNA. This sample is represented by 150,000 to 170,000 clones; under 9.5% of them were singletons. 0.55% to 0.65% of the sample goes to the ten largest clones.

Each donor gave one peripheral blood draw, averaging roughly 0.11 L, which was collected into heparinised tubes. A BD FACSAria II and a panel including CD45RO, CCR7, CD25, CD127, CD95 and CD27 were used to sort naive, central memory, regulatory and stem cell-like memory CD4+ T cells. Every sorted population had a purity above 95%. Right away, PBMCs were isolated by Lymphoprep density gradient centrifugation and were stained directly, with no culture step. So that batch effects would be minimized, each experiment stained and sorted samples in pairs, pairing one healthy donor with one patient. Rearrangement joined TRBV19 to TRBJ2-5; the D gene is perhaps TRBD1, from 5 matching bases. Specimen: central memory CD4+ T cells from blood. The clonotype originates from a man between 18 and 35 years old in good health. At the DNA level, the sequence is TGTGCCAGTAGTAAACGACAAGGGGCGGAGACCCAGTACTTC. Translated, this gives CASSKRQGAETQYF.